These 29 T cell receptor beta chains share one sample of origin, sequenced in a study of cytomegalovirus exposure and HLA in healthy donors. 60 Vbeta and 13 Jbeta primers were used in PCR. TCRdb's copy holds only in-frame clones and misses some; the assay was immunoSEQ multiplex PCR. The table shows approximately 150,000 clones, with 70% to 80% occurring only once. The sample comprised PBMCs. These receptors all stem from a middle-aged man in good health and CMV-seropositive.

The chain carries TRBV6-1 and TRBJ2-5; TRBD2 matches 8 bases. V trimming: 7 bases; J trimming: 1 base; junction bases outside the gene matches: 8. This CDR3 contains 15 residues. CDR1 is MNHNS, CDR2 SASEGT, per germline. The chain's CDR3 is CASTLAGPSQETQYF. The CDR3 DNA reads as TGTGCCAGCACTTTAGCGGGACCATCCCAAGAGACCCAGTACTTC.

This chain connects TRBV5-1 to TRBJ2-3, with 11 nucleotides matching TRBD2. J lost 0 bases, V lost 4 bases, and 4 bases had no gene match. The CDR3 contains 16 residues. The germline V gene encodes CDR1 SGHRS and CDR2 YFSETQ. The CDR3 nucleotides read TGCGCCAGCAGCCTGACTAGCGGGGCTAGCACAGATACGCAGTATTTT. Amino acid sequence: CASSLTSGASTDTQYF.

The J gene is TRBJ2-1, the V gene TRBV10-2; TRBD2 matches at 13 bases. Germline-derived CDR1 and CDR2 are WSHSY and SAAADI. CDR3 length: 14 residues. V was clipped by 8 bases and J by 6 bases; unmatched bases: 4. Written as DNA, the CDR3 is TGCGCCAGCTCCGGGACTAGCGGGGCCAATGAGCAGTTCTTC. It specifies CASSGTSGANEQFF.

The genes are TRBV7-9 and TRBJ1-1; possibly TRBD1 for D (6 bases). The ends were cut back, 5 bases at V and 1 base at J, with 11 bases in the middle. The CDR3 runs to 14 residues. The germline V gene encodes CDR1 SEHNR and CDR2 FQNEAQ (reference sequence). CDR3 sequence: CASSSRGSNTEAFF. The CDR3 DNA is TGTGCCAGCAGCAGCAGGGGATCGAACACTGAAGCTTTCTTT.

This chain uses TRBV6-1 with TRBJ2-7; a possible D gene is TRBD1 (6 bases). Trimming stripped 2 bases from V and 3 bases from J, with 8 bases between. CDR3 length: 13 amino acids. Looked up from germline, CDR1 is MNHNS and CDR2 is SASEGT. Here the CDR3 reads CASSEQQGYEQYF. Written as DNA, the CDR3 is TGTGCCAGCAGTGAACAACAGGGCTACGAGCAGTACTTC.

On this clone itself: Germline and junction disagree at one end, which may indicate a read error. This chain joins TRBV7-7 and TRBJ2-1; 11 bases are shared with TRBD2. The CDR3 totals 19 residues. The germline CDR1 and CDR2 sequences are SSHAT and FNYEAQ (reference sequence). The CDR3 DNA follows: TGTGCTAGCAGCTTAGAGTATACTAGCGGGAGATTTTCCTACAATGAGCAGTTCTTC. This gives the protein CASSLEYTSGRFSYNEQFF.

The V call is TRBV27, the J call TRBJ2-2; D gene uncertain. The ends were cut back, 5 bases at V and 4 bases at J, with 8 bases in the middle. CDR3 length: 13 residues. From germline, CDR1 is MNHEY and CDR2 SMNVEV (reference sequence). The CDR3 DNA is TGTGCCAGCAGTCCCCGGGTCACCGGGGAGCTGTTTTTT. As protein: CASSPRVTGELFF.

The V call is TRBV7-3, the J call TRBJ2-7; weak D call: TRBD1 (5 bases). This CDR3 contains 13 residues. Between the trimmed V and J ends, which lost 2 bases and 3 bases, there was a span of 8 bases. Germline CDR1 is SGHTA and CDR2 is FQGTGA. The CDR3: CASSLETDYEQYF. The CDR3 DNA follows: TGTGCCAGCAGCTTAGAGACAGACTACGAGCAGTACTTC.

V usage is TRBV5-1 and J usage is TRBJ2-7; D remains unclear. V was trimmed by 3 bases and J by 2 bases, leaving 12 bases between them. CDR3 length: 14 residues. Germline V gene sequence: CDR1 SGHRS, CDR2 YFSETQ. The CDR3 DNA follows: TGCGCCAGCAGCTACTCGACACCGGCCTACGAGCAGTACTTC. Protein product: CASSYSTPAYEQYF.

This chain uses TRBV7-9 with TRBJ2-2; no reliable D call. V was pared by 5 bases and J by 6 bases, with 19 bases between. Germline CDR1 and CDR2: SEHNR and FQNEAQ (reference sequence). The CDR3 is 16 amino acids. The CDR3: CASSTNPWRRPGELFF. The CDR3 DNA reads TGTGCCAGCAGCACTAACCCCTGGAGACGCCCCGGGGAGCTGTTTTTT.

The chain uses TRBV11-2 and TRBJ1-4, with D possibly TRBD1 on 6 matching bases. The V gene lost 3 bases and the J gene lost 3 bases, with 11 bases spanning the gap. The germline gives CDR1 SGHAT, CDR2 FQNNGV. CDR3 length: 15 residues. CDR3 region: CASSFGWTANEKLFF. CDR3 coding DNA: TGTGCCAGCAGCTTTGGCTGGACAGCTAATGAAAAACTGTTTTTT. The full variable domain, in which reference TRBV11-2 and TRBJ1-4 provide the parts outside the CDR3, is EAGVAQSPRYKIIEKRQSVAFWCNPISGHATLYWYQQILGQGPKLLIQFQNNGVVDDSQLPKDRFSAERLKGVDSTLKIQPAKLEDSAVYLCASSFGWTANEKLFFGSGTQLSVL.

The chain combines TRBV6-6 with TRBJ2-1, with D tentatively TRBD1 (7 bases). The germline gives CDR1 MNHNY, CDR2 SVGAGI (reference sequence). With 2 bases removed from V and 5 bases from J, the gap between germline ends came to 13 bases. The CDR3 length is 15 residues. The chain's CDR3 is CASSYARGVHNEQFF. CDR3 coding DNA: TGTGCCAGCAGTTACGCCAGGGGGGTCCACAATGAGCAGTTCTTC.

This chain connects TRBV2 to TRBJ2-6; 7 nucleotides line up with TRBD2. V lost 3 bases to trimming and J lost 1 base; unmatched junction nucleotides: 0. Germline V gives CDR1 SNHLY, CDR2 FYNNEI. The CDR3 has 15 residues. The CDR3 DNA follows: TGTGCCAGCAGTGAGCGGGGGTCTGGGGCCAACGTCCTGACTTTC. This translates into CASSERGSGANVLTF.

The rearrangement joins TRBV7-2 to TRBJ2-7; 11 bases map to TRBD1. The V and J ends lost 0 bases and 7 bases, in that order; junction bases with no gene match: 23. Germline V CDR1 and CDR2: SGHTA, FQGNSA. CDR3 length: 21 amino acids. As DNA, the CDR3 is TGTGCCAGCAGCTTAGCGTCTAGGACAGGGGGCGTGGGAGTTTCAGGTGGGGAGCAGTACTTC. Its translation: CASSLASRTGGVGVSGGEQYF. The full variable domain, in which reference TRBV7-2 and TRBJ2-7 provide the parts outside the CDR3, is GAGVSQSPSNKVTEKGKDVELRCDPISGHTALYWYRQSLGQGLEFLIYFQGNSAPDKSGLPSDRFSAERTGGSVSTLTIQRTQQEDSAVYLCASSLASRTGGVGVSGGEQYFGPGTRLTVT.

The chain is built from TRBV6-1 and TRBJ2-3; TRBD1 matches at 7 bases. Germline CDR1 and CDR2: MNHNS and SASEGT. Trimming took 7 bases from V and 3 from J; bases not matched to a gene: 7. This CDR3 is 14 amino acids long. In DNA form, the CDR3 reads TGTGCCAGCACCGGGACAGCTCAAACAGATACGCAGTATTTT. It encodes CASTGTAQTDTQYF.

J is TRBJ1-5 and V is TRBV23-1, with D possibly being TRBD1 (5 bases). TRBV23-1 carries the ORF label, with uncertain function. The CDR3 covers 17 residues. The V and J ends lost 0 bases and 4 bases respectively, with 16 bases between them. The CDR3 spells CASSQSWEAGYNQPQHF. CDR3 DNA: TGCGCCAGCAGTCAATCATGGGAGGCAGGGTATAATCAGCCCCAGCATTTT.

V gene TRBV10-3 combines with J gene TRBJ2-7; TRBD2 is a possible D gene (6 bases). The CDR3 spans 14 residues. The V gene's germline CDR1 is ENHRY and CDR2 SYGVKD. V gave up 8 bases and J gave up 1 base, with 15 bases separating them. The CDR3 spells CAIGTGTDSYEQYF. As DNA, the CDR3 is TGTGCCATCGGAACCGGGACTGATTCCTACGAGCAGTACTTC.

The rearrangement links TRBV25-1 to TRBJ2-2, with D maybe TRBD2 (5 bases). Trimming took 4 bases from V and 6 from J, leaving 15 bases between them. This CDR3 is built from 15 residues. The V gene's germline CDR1 is MGHDK and CDR2 SYGVNS. Here the CDR3 reads CASSGRLNEAGELFF. CDR3 DNA: TGTGCCAGCAGTGGTCGACTAAATGAAGCCGGGGAGCTGTTTTTT.

This clone has a handful of counts. The rearrangement links TRBV7-9 to TRBJ1-1, with 7 bases fitting TRBD1. This CDR3 is 14 amino acids long. After removal of 5 bases from V and 0 bases from J, the junction contained 3 bases not matched to a gene. In germline, CDR1 is SEHNR, CDR2 FQNEAQ (reference sequence). The CDR3 reads CASSPDRMNTEAFF. The CDR3 DNA is TGTGCCAGCAGCCCGGACAGGATGAACACTGAAGCTTTCTTT.

V gene TRBV6-5 combines with J gene TRBJ2-7; 8 bases map to TRBD2. The V segment lost 5 bases and the J segment 1 base; nucleotides outside the gene matches: 7. The CDR3 spans 15 residues. CDR1 MNHEY and CDR2 SVGAGI come from the germline V gene. CDR3 sequence (DNA): TGTGCCAGCAGTGGTGGCCTAGCGGGTTCCTACGAGCAGTACTTC. Translation: CASSGGLAGSYEQYF.

As concerns this clone: A junction end diverges from the germline sequence, so it may reflect a read error. The rearrangement uses TRBV7-9 and TRBJ2-3; TRBD2 is a possible D gene (5 bases). Germline values: CDR1 SEHNR, CDR2 FQNEAQ (reference sequence). The CDR3 runs 14 residues. The CDR3 loop is CSSSFTSNTDTQYF. The DNA for the CDR3 is TGTTCCAGCAGCTTTACTAGTAACACAGATACGCAGTATTTT.

The chain couples TRBV5-4 to TRBJ1-1; TRBD1 matches at 8 bases. The J segment lost 4 bases and the V segment lost 7 bases, leaving 6 bases of the junction unmatched. The CDR3 is 13 amino acids. Germline loops: CDR1 SGHNT, CDR2 YYREEE (reference sequence). CDR3 residues: CASGTTGGTEAFF. The DNA of the CDR3 is TGTGCCAGCGGAACTACAGGGGGCACTGAAGCTTTCTTT.

The chain has TRBV29-1 and TRBJ2-3; tentative D call: TRBD1 (6 bases). The CDR3 loop spans 15 amino acids. Trimming pared 3 bases from V and 5 bases from J, leaving 18 bases between. Germline CDR1 and CDR2: SQVTM and ANQGSEA. CDR3 sequence (DNA): TGCAGCGTTGAGTTGGCAGGGGATATTGGAGATACGCAGTATTTT. Its protein product is CSVELAGDIGDTQYF.

This chain uses TRBV7-9 with TRBJ2-1; no firm D call. The germline V gene encodes CDR1 SEHNR and CDR2 FQNEAQ (reference sequence). The V and J ends lost 5 bases and 2 bases respectively, with 10 bases between them. The CDR3 spans 14 residues. This CDR3 is CASSRVGPYNEQFF. CDR3 DNA sequence: TGTGCCAGCAGCCGTGTGGGCCCCTACAATGAGCAGTTCTTC.

The chain couples TRBV5-1 to TRBJ2-1; D is possibly TRBD2 (5 bases). CDR3 length: 11 amino acids. Deletions cut 6 bases from V and 9 bases from J, with 10 bases between. CDR1 and CDR2 from the germline V gene are SGHRS and YFSETQ. CDR3 loop: CASITRIEQFF. The CDR3 DNA reads as TGCGCCAGCATCACTAGGATTGAGCAGTTCTTC.

In nucleotides, the CDR3 is TGTGCCAGCAGCTTTGGACAGGGGGTCGTCGGGGAGCTGTTTTTT. It yields the protein CASSFGQGVVGELFF. V and J are TRBV5-6 and TRBJ2-2; 10 positions match TRBD1. Trimming at V came to 2 bases and at J to 7 bases, leaving 5 bases not matched to a gene. From germline, CDR1 is SGHDT and CDR2 YYEEEE. The CDR3 length is 15 residues.

This clone was detected only a few times. The rearrangement links TRBV27 to TRBJ2-1; 7 bases map to TRBD2. CDR1 and CDR2 (germline): MNHEY, SMNVEV (reference sequence). V lost 3 bases to trimming and J lost 4 bases; unmatched junction nucleotides: 15. The CDR3 is made up of 18 amino acids. The chain's CDR3 is CASSLVGGGGGEYNEQFF. CDR3 coding DNA: TGTGCCAGCAGTTTGGTGGGGGGGGGAGGTGGGGAATACAATGAGCAGTTCTTC.

The chain is built from TRBV27 and TRBJ2-3, with 10 bases aligning to TRBD2. Germline-derived CDR1 and CDR2 are MNHEY and SMNVEV (reference sequence). The V and J ends lost 6 bases and 5 bases, in that order; junction bases with no gene match: 5. The CDR3 sequence is 14 residues long. In DNA form, the CDR3 reads TGTGCCAGCAGAAGCGGGAGGGCCTTAGATACGCAGTATTTT. This gives the protein CASRSGRALDTQYF.

The J gene is TRBJ2-1, the V gene TRBV28; 8 positions agree with TRBD1. CDR1 MDHEN and CDR2 SYDVKM come from the germline V gene. Trimming removed 5 bases from V and 3 bases from J; junction bases left unmatched: 9. CDR3 length: 16 residues. For the CDR3, the DNA is TGTGCCAGCAGTACTCAGGACAGGGAAATCTACAATGAGCAGTTCTTC. Translated, it gives CASSTQDREIYNEQFF.